These 32 T cell receptor beta chains came from one sample sequenced in a study of cytomegalovirus exposure and HLA in healthy donors. PCR was performed using 60 Vbeta and 13 Jbeta primers. Assay used: immunoSEQ multiplex PCR; TCRdb lists only in-frame clones, some missing. The sample has approximately 150,000 clones; 80% are singletons. Sequencing used PBMCs. The receptors derive from a human donor in good health.

The chain combines TRBV4-2 with TRBJ2-2; D is unresolved. Germline values: CDR1 LGHNA, CDR2 YNFKEQ. The CDR3 contains 14 residues. Trimming pared 1 base from V and 4 bases from J, leaving 7 bases between. The DNA for the CDR3 is TGTGCCAGCAGCCAAGGCCCTAGCACCGGGGAGCTGTTTTTT. As protein: CASSQGPSTGELFF.

The chain joins TRBV7-2 to TRBJ1-1; D gene unclear. The V end lost 2 bases, the J end lost 1 base, and 8 bases lay between the germline ends. Germline V gene data show CDR1 as SGHTA and CDR2 as FQGNSA. The CDR3 sequence is 14 residues long. In DNA, the CDR3 is TGTGCCAGCAGCTTAAGAGTCACGAACACTGAAGCTTTCTTT. Protein sequence: CASSLRVTNTEAFF.

The chain is built from TRBV7-9 and TRBJ1-3; a possible D gene is TRBD1 (5 bases). Trimming left V 4 bases short and J 2 bases short, with 21 bases between. The CDR3 contains 18 residues. The germline gives CDR1 SEHNR, CDR2 FQNEAQ (reference sequence). CDR3 amino acids: CASSSILASTETGNTIYF. CDR3 nucleotides: TGTGCCAGCAGCTCGATCCTGGCCTCGACAGAAACTGGAAACACCATATATTTT. The full variable domain, with the rest looked up from reference TRBV7-9 and TRBJ1-3, is DTGVSQNPRHKITKRGQNVTFRCDPISEHNRLYWYRQTLGQGPEFLTYFQNEAQLEKSRLLSDRFSAERPKGSFSTLEIQRTEQGDSAMYLCASSSILASTETGNTIYFGEGSWLTVV.

The chain couples TRBV7-9 to TRBJ2-2; the D is unclear. Trimming took off 5 bases at V and 6 bases at J, with 7 bases between the two ends. The length of the CDR3 is 12 residues. Per the germline V gene, CDR1 is SEHNR and CDR2 is FQNEAQ (reference sequence). The CDR3 loop reads CASSASPGELFF. CDR3 nucleotides: TGTGCCAGCAGCGCGAGCCCCGGGGAGCTGTTTTTT.

This clone has more than one count but fewer than ten. V is TRBV5-1 and J is TRBJ2-5; D possibly corresponds to TRBD2 (5 bases). Germline V gives CDR1 SGHRS, CDR2 YFSETQ. Trimming took 5 bases from V and 5 from J, leaving 16 bases between them. CDR3 size: 14 residues. The CDR3 DNA reads as TGCGCCAGCAGGGAGCGCCTAGCTGGGGAGACCCAGTACTTC. It specifies CASRERLAGETQYF.

The rearrangement uses TRBV5-1 and TRBJ2-7; D might be TRBD2 (6 bases). V lost 7 bases and J 1 base, leaving 18 bases between the germline ends. The CDR3 is 15 residues long. Germline-derived CDR1 and CDR2 are SGHRS and YFSETQ. The CDR3 DNA is TGCGCCAGCGGTCCCTCGGGACTGTCTTCCTACGAGCAGTACTTC. Translating it yields CASGPSGLSSYEQYF.

This clone was observed a few times. This chain connects TRBV6-5 to TRBJ1-2; 10 positions match TRBD1. The CDR3 has 14 residues. V lost 7 bases, J lost 4 bases, and 6 bases stayed unmatched. Looked up from germline, CDR1 is MNHEY and CDR2 is SVGAGI. The CDR3 sequence is CASTDRGESYGYTF. CDR3 DNA: TGTGCCAGCACGGACAGGGGGGAGAGCTATGGCTACACCTTC.

This rearrangement joins TRBV9 to TRBJ1-1; perhaps TRBD1 as D (6 bases). CDR1 and CDR2 from the germline V gene are SGDLS and YYNGEE. The CDR3 covers 14 residues. V lost 4 bases and J lost 7, with 17 bases in between. The CDR3 region is CASSSKTGLDEAFF. The CDR3 DNA reads as TGTGCCAGCAGCTCAAAGACAGGCTTGGATGAAGCTTTCTTT. The entire variable domain, with the rest obtained from reference TRBV9 and TRBJ1-1, is as follows: DSGVTQTPKHLITATGQRVTLRCSPRSGDLSVYWYQQSLDQGLQFLIQYYNGEERAKGNILERFSAQQFPDLHSELNLSSLELGDSALYFCASSSKTGLDEAFFGQGTRLTVV.

Concerning this clone: One junction end disagrees with the germline gene, perhaps due to a read error. The V and J genes are TRBV7-7 and TRBJ2-5; D possibly corresponds to TRBD1 (5 bases). The CDR3 loop spans 14 amino acids. From germline, CDR1 is SSHAT and CDR2 FNYEAQ (reference sequence). CDR3 in DNA: TGTGCTAGCAGCTTAGCTCAGGGTGCGGAGACCCAGTACTTC. Protein: CASSLAQGAETQYF.

The chain combines TRBV7-6 with TRBJ2-7, with a tentative D call TRBD2 (5 bases). V was shortened by 5 bases and J by 0 bases, with 23 bases between the two germline ends. Germline lookup yields CDR1 SGHVS and CDR2 FNYEAQ. The CDR3 extends over 18 amino acids. The CDR3 DNA reads as TGTGCCAGCAGCCCTACCCCCCCCCTCAGCGGCAGCTCCTACGAGCAGTACTTC. Translating it yields CASSPTPPLSGSSYEQYF.

The chain couples TRBV5-1 to TRBJ2-7; 7 bases fit TRBD1. J lost 0 bases, V lost 7 bases, and 4 bases had no gene match. Germline V gene data show CDR1 as SGHRS and CDR2 as YFSETQ. This CDR3 spans 13 amino acids. The CDR3 DNA sequence: TGCGCCAGCCGCAGGGACAGCTCCTACGAGCAGTACTTC. Translated, it gives CASRRDSSYEQYF. Looking up the rest from reference TRBV5-1 and TRBJ2-7 gives the full variable domain: KAGVTQTPRYLIKTRGQQVTLSCSPISGHRSVSWYQQTPGQGLQFLFEYFSETQRNKGNFPGRFSGRQFSNSRSEMNVSTLELGDSALYLCASRRDSSYEQYFGPGTRLTVT.

The chain combines TRBV19 with TRBJ2-3; tentative D call: TRBD2 (5 bases). The CDR3 runs to 15 residues. V lost 3 bases, J lost 11 bases, and 21 bases lay in between. Germline assignment: CDR1 LNHDA and CDR2 SQIVND (reference sequence). In nucleotides, the CDR3 is TGTGCCAGTAGTATGACTGGAGATAGTTTTGGGAGGCAGTATTTT. Its translation is CASSMTGDSFGRQYF.

This clone has a handful of counts. The J gene is TRBJ1-1, the V gene TRBV5-8, with D unclear. The CDR3 extends over 11 amino acids. V lost 6 bases and J 3 bases, leaving 6 bases between the germline ends. Looked up from germline, CDR1 is SGHTS and CDR2 is YDEGEE. CDR3 loop: CASIPYTEAFF. As DNA, the CDR3 is TGTGCCAGCATCCCCTACACTGAAGCTTTCTTT.

This chain's CDR3 is CASSLAGGGMNTEAFF. The CDR3 coding sequence is TGTGCCAGCAGCTTAGCGGGGGGAGGCATGAACACTGAAGCTTTCTTT. The chain carries TRBV7-8 and TRBJ1-1, with D perhaps TRBD1 (5 bases). The CDR3 runs 16 residues. Germline loops: CDR1 SGHVS, CDR2 FQNEAQ. The V end was cut by 0 bases, the J end by 0 bases, with 11 bases between.

This rearrangement joins TRBV6-6 to TRBJ1-2, with D uncertain. CDR1 and CDR2 (germline): MNHNY, SVGAGI (reference sequence). There are 12 residues in the CDR3. Between the trimmed V and J ends, which lost 8 bases and 11 bases, there was a span of 18 bases. The CDR3 here is CASCQVTEEYTF. In nucleotides, the CDR3 is TGTGCCAGCTGTCAGGTTACGGAAGAATACACCTTC.

The genes are TRBV2 and TRBJ2-7; perhaps TRBD2 as D (6 bases). Germline V gives CDR1 SNHLY, CDR2 FYNNEI. Trimming took off 6 bases at V and 5 bases at J, with 14 bases between the two ends. The CDR3 runs 13 residues. CDR3 in amino acids: CASRPGGAHEQYF. The CDR3 coding sequence is TGTGCCAGCAGGCCCGGAGGGGCCCACGAGCAGTACTTC.

The V gene is TRBV19, the J gene TRBJ2-7; D might be TRBD1 (6 bases). Germline V gene data show CDR1 as LNHDA and CDR2 as SQIVND (reference sequence). The length of the CDR3 is 15 residues. The V end lost 3 bases, the J end lost 3 bases, and 15 bases lay between the germline ends. The CDR3 region is CASSIGQGRLYEQYF. For the CDR3, the DNA is TGTGCCAGTAGTATCGGGCAGGGGCGGCTCTACGAGCAGTACTTC. Together with reference TRBV19 and TRBJ2-7, the CDR3 gives the full variable domain: DGGITQSPKYLFRKEGQNVTLSCEQNLNHDAMYWYRQDPGQGLRLIYYSQIVNDFQKGDIAEGYSVSREKKESFPLTVTSAQKNPTAFYLCASSIGQGRLYEQYFGPGTRLTVT.

The chain couples TRBV6-1 to TRBJ2-7; 11 bases fit TRBD2. Per the germline V gene, CDR1 is MNHNS and CDR2 is SASEGT. V gave up 3 bases and J gave up 2 bases; unmatched junction bases: 6. This CDR3 region has 16 residues. The CDR3 region has the DNA TGTGCCAGCAGTGATCTCGTAGCGGGGGGGACCTACGAGCAGTACTTC. Amino acid sequence: CASSDLVAGGTYEQYF.

The chain couples TRBV13 to TRBJ2-1; no firm D call. The germline gives CDR1 PRHDT, CDR2 FYEKMQ (reference sequence). Trimming removed 5 bases from V and 8 bases from J, with 10 bases in between. This CDR3 is 12 amino acids long. CDR3 protein: CASSPARDEQFF. The CDR3 nucleotides read TGTGCCAGCAGCCCTGCTAGAGATGAGCAGTTCTTC.

This chain joins TRBV7-9 and TRBJ2-5; 10 bases align to TRBD2. The CDR3 is 16 amino acids. The V segment lost 7 bases and the J segment 1 base; nucleotides outside the gene matches: 9. Germline V gene sequence: CDR1 SEHNR, CDR2 FQNEAQ (reference sequence). CDR3 DNA sequence: TGTGCCAGCAATAAACGAGCGGGGGGGGTCCAAGAGACCCAGTACTTC. It translates to CASNKRAGGVQETQYF. Supplemented by reference TRBV7-9 and TRBJ2-5, the full variable domain reads DTGVSQNPRHKITKRGQNVTFRCDPISEHNRLYWYRQTLGQGPEFLTYFQNEAQLEKSRLLSDRFSAERPKGSFSTLEIQRTEQGDSAMYLCASNKRAGGVQETQYFGPGTRLLVL.

The gene calls are TRBV27 and TRBJ2-7; a possible D gene is TRBD1 (7 bases). V was trimmed by 3 bases and J by 3 bases, leaving 15 bases between them. The CDR3 length is 15 residues. CDR1 MNHEY and CDR2 SMNVEV come from the germline V gene (reference sequence). CDR3 protein: CASSFSTGRNYEQYF. CDR3 DNA sequence: TGTGCCAGCAGTTTCTCGACAGGGAGGAACTACGAGCAGTACTTC.

The V and J genes are TRBV4-3 and TRBJ1-2; 11 bases are a match to TRBD1. Germline V gene lookup returns CDR1 LGHNA and CDR2 YSLEER. With 0 bases clipped from V and 9 bases from J, the junction kept 15 bases outside the gene matches. The CDR3 runs to 18 residues. The CDR3 is CASSQDMTLDRGRESYTF. DNA for the CDR3: TGCGCCAGCAGCCAAGATATGACGTTGGACAGGGGGCGGGAGAGCTACACCTTC.

V usage is TRBV25-1 and J usage is TRBJ1-3, with D maybe TRBD1 (5 bases). V gave up 7 bases and J gave up 0 bases, with 13 bases separating them. Germline CDR1 MGHDK, CDR2 SYGVNS. The CDR3 totals 15 residues. CDR3 sequence: CASKAGQLSGNTIYF. The DNA of the CDR3 is TGTGCCAGCAAAGCCGGACAACTCTCTGGAAACACCATATATTTT.

The gene calls are TRBV7-2 and TRBJ1-6; 7 bases agree with TRBD1. After removal of 4 bases from V and 10 bases from J, the junction contained 7 bases not matched to a gene. Looked up from germline, CDR1 is SGHTA and CDR2 is FQGNSA. This CDR3 is built from 14 residues. For the CDR3, the DNA is TGTGCCAGCAGCTCCGGGACAGTCGGGTCACCCCTCCACTTT. Its translation: CASSSGTVGSPLHF.

The chain combines TRBV6-6 with TRBJ2-7; D possibly corresponds to TRBD2 (6 bases). V was cut by 10 bases and J by 2 bases, with 18 bases left in between. Germline V gene data show CDR1 as MNHNY and CDR2 as SVGAGI (reference sequence). This CDR3 has 14 amino acids. CDR3 sequence: CAIQTGTATYEQYF. DNA of the CDR3: TGTGCCATCCAAACCGGGACTGCTACCTACGAGCAGTACTTC.

The V gene is TRBV7-9, the J gene TRBJ2-7, with 8 bases identical to TRBD2. Germline V lookup: CDR1 SEHNR, CDR2 FQNEAQ (reference sequence). The CDR3 extends over 16 amino acids. The trim removed 3 bases at V and 5 bases at J, leaving 12 bases unmatched. The CDR3 DNA reads TGTGCCAGCAGCTTCGCACCGGGACTAGGATTCGACGAGCAGTACTTC. This codes for CASSFAPGLGFDEQYF.

The chain joins TRBV11-2 to TRBJ2-5, with 9 nucleotides matching TRBD1. The CDR3 is 15 residues long. Unmatched junction bases numbered 10, after V lost 5 bases and J lost 6 bases. Germline V gives CDR1 SGHAT, CDR2 FQNNGV. CDR3 coding DNA: TGTGCCAGCAGCCCGGGACAGGGCCCGGGAAAGACCCAGTACTTC. This translates into CASSPGQGPGKTQYF.

The J gene is TRBJ2-5, the V gene TRBV4-1; D perhaps matches TRBD2 (7 bases). This CDR3 spans 17 amino acids. The germline V and J ends were trimmed by 1 base and 4 bases, with 19 bases remaining between them. Germline V CDR1 and CDR2: MGHRA, YSYEKL. DNA of the CDR3: TGCGCCAGCAGCCAAGTTTTTTTAGGGGGGGCCTCAGAGACCCAGTACTTC. Translation gives CASSQVFLGGASETQYF.

The chain links TRBV7-9 to TRBJ2-3; TRBD2 matches 11 bases. V shed 5 bases, J shed 2 bases, and the junction held 6 bases outside the gene matches. Germline V lookup: CDR1 SEHNR, CDR2 FQNEAQ (reference sequence). The CDR3 contains 16 residues. CDR3 DNA: TGTGCCAGCAGCCGATTGGGACTAGCGGACACAGATACGCAGTATTTT. Encoded protein: CASSRLGLADTDTQYF. Drawing the rest from reference TRBV7-9 and TRBJ2-3, the complete variable domain is DTGVSQNPRHKITKRGQNVTFRCDPISEHNRLYWYRQTLGQGPEFLTYFQNEAQLEKSRLLSDRFSAERPKGSFSTLEIQRTEQGDSAMYLCASSRLGLADTDTQYFGPGTRLTVL.

The sample holds a few counts of this clone. The chain has TRBV6-5 and TRBJ2-1; 10 nucleotides align to TRBD1. This CDR3 region has 15 residues. Unmatched junction bases numbered 6, after V lost 6 bases and J lost 4 bases. The V gene's germline CDR1 is MNHEY and CDR2 SVGAGI. This chain's CDR3 is CASRAGTGVYNEQFF. CDR3 sequence (DNA): TGTGCCAGCAGGGCCGGGACAGGGGTATACAATGAGCAGTTCTTC.

This rearrangement joins TRBV2 to TRBJ2-7; no firm D call. The V gene lost 4 bases and the J gene lost 0 bases, with 7 bases spanning the gap. This CDR3 region has 13 residues. CDR1 is SNHLY, CDR2 FYNNEI, per germline. The CDR3 DNA is TGTGCCAGCAGTGGAGGCAGCTCCTACGAGCAGTACTTC. Its protein product is CASSGGSSYEQYF.

V and J are TRBV6-1 and TRBJ2-7; 8 nucleotides match TRBD2. After removal of 7 bases from V and 3 bases from J, the junction contained 5 bases not matched to a gene. The CDR3 is made up of 13 amino acids. Germline V gene data show CDR1 as MNHNS and CDR2 as SASEGT. CDR3 residues: CASNRLAGYEQYF. CDR3 bases: TGTGCCAGCAATCGTCTAGCGGGCTACGAGCAGTACTTC.